This TCR beta chain was sequenced for a study of T cell responses to AZD1222 COVID-19 vaccine. Trimming left V 5 bases short and J 3 bases short, with 11 bases between. The length of the CDR3 is 14 residues. Germline loops: CDR1 LNHNV, CDR2 YYDKDF (reference sequence). The table came from immunoSEQ multiplex PCR; TCRdb's copy has only in-frame clones and leaves some out. The sample lists some 150,000 clones; over 75% were seen once. The chain employs TRBV15 and TRBJ2-1, with D possibly TRBD1 on 5 matching bases. The clonotype comes from an adult in good health. Sequences were derived from peripheral blood, sampled on day 0 of AZD1222 vaccination. DNA of the CDR3: TGTGCCACCAGCGGCAGGGCTAACTACAATGAGCAGTTCTTC. Amino acid sequence: CATSGRANYNEQFF.